These 28 T cell receptor beta chains came from one sample sequenced in a study of blood T cell repertoires in COVID-19. The table came from immunoSEQ multiplex PCR; TCRdb's copy has only in-frame clones and leaves some out. This table has roughly 110,000 clones, 80% to 90% appearing once. The sequenced sample was peripheral blood. Receptor source: a middle-aged man with acute or convalescent COVID-19.

J is TRBJ2-2 and V is TRBV3-1 (or the pseudogene TRBV3-2); 7 bases align to TRBD1. Germline CDR1 and CDR2: LGHDT and YNNKEL (reference sequence). The CDR3 consists of 15 residues. With 5 bases clipped from V and 3 bases from J, the junction kept 6 bases outside the gene matches. This CDR3 reads CASSLRQGDTGELFF. CDR3 DNA sequence: TGTGCCAGCAGCTTGAGACAGGGAGACACCGGGGAGCTGTTTTTT.

V and J are TRBV11-2 and TRBJ1-5; D is undetermined. The germline V and J ends were trimmed by 5 bases and 5 bases, with 10 bases remaining between them. Germline values: CDR1 SGHAT, CDR2 FQNNGV. CDR3 length: 13 residues. The CDR3 here is CASSAGGHQPQHF. Written as DNA, the CDR3 is TGTGCCAGCAGCGCGGGTGGACATCAGCCCCAGCATTTT.

This CDR3 reads CASARLAGGPRYNEQFF. In nucleotides, the CDR3 is TGTGCCAGCGCACGACTAGCGGGGGGGCCGCGGTACAATGAGCAGTTCTTC. The chain carries TRBV3-1 (or the pseudogene TRBV3-2) and TRBJ2-1, with 14 bases that match TRBD2. The CDR3 totals 17 residues. The V gene's germline CDR1 is LGHDT and CDR2 YNNKEL (reference sequence). Unmatched junction bases numbered 10, after V lost 8 bases and J lost 4 bases.

For the CDR3, the DNA is TGTGCCAGCACCAAGGAGGGCGGGAGAAGTCAGGGTGAGCAGTTCTTC. Translation: CASTKEGGRSQGEQFF. The chain carries TRBV28 and TRBJ2-1; 7 positions agree with TRBD2. The CDR3 has 16 amino acids. The junction had 18 bases not matched to a gene; V was cut back by 7 bases and J by 9 bases. The germline V gene has CDR1 MDHEN and CDR2 SYDVKM. The variable domain in full, completed from reference TRBV28 and TRBJ2-1, reads DVKVTQSSRYLVKRTGEKVFLECVQDMDHENMFWYRQDPGLGLRLIYFSYDVKMKEKGDIPEGYSVSREKKERFSLILESASTNQTSMYLCASTKEGGRSQGEQFFGPGTRLTVL.

V gene TRBV7-8 combines with J gene TRBJ2-2; D uncertain. The CDR3 loop spans 14 amino acids. Looked up from germline, CDR1 is SGHVS and CDR2 is FQNEAQ. V lost 0 bases and J lost 8, with 10 bases in between. The CDR3 is CASSLARGKGELFF. The CDR3 nucleotides read TGTGCCAGCAGCTTAGCCCGTGGCAAGGGGGAGCTGTTTTTT.

This clone turned up a few times. J is TRBJ2-1 and V is TRBV2, with 9 bases aligning to TRBD2. The CDR3 covers 15 residues. With 2 bases clipped from V and 4 bases from J, the junction kept 3 bases outside the gene matches. Germline values: CDR1 SNHLY, CDR2 FYNNEI. The CDR3 protein is CASSELTSGYNEQFF. The CDR3 coding sequence is TGTGCCAGCAGTGAACTGACTAGCGGATACAATGAGCAGTTCTTC. Variable domain in full (rest from reference TRBV2 and TRBJ2-1): EPEVTQTPSHQVTQMGQEVILRCVPISNHLYFYWYRQILGQKVEFLVSFYNNEISEKSEIFDDQFSVERPDGSNFTLKIRSTKLEDSAMYFCASSELTSGYNEQFFGPGTRLTVL.

J is TRBJ1-3 and V is TRBV28, with D possibly TRBD1 on 6 matching bases. The V and J ends lost 3 bases and 0 bases respectively, with 9 bases between them. The CDR3 runs 15 residues. Germline V lookup: CDR1 MDHEN, CDR2 SYDVKM. CDR3 residues: CASSFRDNSGNTIYF. CDR3 sequence (DNA): TGTGCCAGCAGTTTTCGGGACAACTCTGGAAACACCATATATTTT.

This clone showed up just a few times. The chain carries TRBV29-1 and TRBJ2-5; D is unresolved. Between the trimmed V and J ends, which lost 2 bases and 5 bases, there was a span of 12 bases. Germline-derived CDR1 and CDR2 are SQVTM and ANQGSEA. This CDR3 is 13 amino acids long. The CDR3: CSVEFASSETQYF. In DNA, the CDR3 is TGCAGCGTTGAATTTGCTAGTAGCGAGACCCAGTACTTC.

The chain recombines TRBV6-5 with TRBJ1-5; TRBD1 aligns across 9 bases. The germline V gene has CDR1 MNHEY and CDR2 SVGAGI. The J segment lost 5 bases and the V segment lost 6 bases, leaving 5 bases of the junction unmatched. This CDR3 is 14 amino acids long. CDR3 in amino acids: CASSRDRVDQPQHF. The CDR3, as DNA: TGTGCCAGCAGCCGGGACAGGGTCGATCAGCCCCAGCATTTT.

This clone was seen more than once but under ten times. The chain has TRBV2 and TRBJ1-5; D is perhaps TRBD1 (6 bases). The ends were cut back, 7 bases at V and 0 bases at J, with 16 bases in the middle. From germline, CDR1 is SNHLY and CDR2 FYNNEI. The CDR3 length is 16 residues. The CDR3 nucleotides are TGTGCCAGCACCCTCAGGGGACTACCTAGCAATCAGCCCCAGCATTTT. Its translation is CASTLRGLPSNQPQHF.

The chain employs TRBV6-6 and TRBJ2-1, with 7 bases lining up with TRBD2. The germline V gene has CDR1 MNHNY and CDR2 SVGAGI (reference sequence). V lost 7 bases and J lost 8; bases outside the gene matches: 8. The CDR3 has 13 residues. The CDR3 coding sequence is TGTGCCAGCAACCCCCCTACTAGCGATGAGCAGTTCTTC. Encoded protein: CASNPPTSDEQFF.

This chain joins TRBV12-3 or TRBV12-4 and TRBJ2-7, with 10 bases matching TRBD1. The ends lost 7 bases at V and 3 bases at J; junction bases unmatched: 3. The CDR3 sequence is 13 residues long. The CDR3: CASTRTGGYEQYF. The CDR3 DNA follows: TGTGCCAGCACCCGGACAGGGGGCTACGAGCAGTACTTC.

As regards this clone: Other DNA sequences in the sample encode the same CDR3. This chain connects TRBV4-2 to TRBJ2-1, with TRBD2 matching 7 bases. Germline values: CDR1 LGHNA, CDR2 YNFKEQ. This CDR3 region has 17 residues. The trim removed 1 base at V and 0 bases at J, leaving 6 bases unmatched. This CDR3 reads CASSQASGGSSYNEQFF. Here the CDR3 DNA reads TGTGCCAGCAGCCAAGCTAGCGGAGGGAGCTCCTACAATGAGCAGTTCTTC.

The chain carries TRBV6-5 and TRBJ2-7, with D possibly matching TRBD1 (5 bases). CDR1 is MNHEY, CDR2 SVGAGI, per germline. V was cut by 10 bases and J by 3 bases, with 16 bases left in between. The CDR3 covers 13 residues. DNA for the CDR3: TGTGCCACGCAAAACACAGGTAGCTACGAGCAGTACTTC. Its translation: CATQNTGSYEQYF.

This chain connects TRBV2 to TRBJ2-3, with 10 positions matching TRBD2. This CDR3 contains 15 residues. Germline-derived CDR1 and CDR2 are SNHLY and FYNNEI. Unmatched junction bases numbered 4, after V lost 6 bases and J lost 1 base. CDR3 nucleotide sequence: TGTGCCAGCAGGAAGGGGACTAGCGGCACAGATACGCAGTATTTT. Residues: CASRKGTSGTDTQYF.

The chain carries TRBV28 and TRBJ2-2, with TRBD2 matching 8 bases. The CDR3 has 17 amino acids. The germline V gene has CDR1 MDHEN and CDR2 SYDVKM. V was clipped by 5 bases and J by 4 bases; unmatched bases: 12. The CDR3: CASSPLPGGPGTGELFF. DNA for the CDR3: TGTGCCAGCAGTCCCCTCCCGGGAGGGCCGGGCACCGGGGAGCTGTTTTTT.

The V and J genes are TRBV6-1 and TRBJ2-3; 8 bases line up with TRBD2. Germline CDR1 reads MNHNS; CDR2 reads SASEGT. The CDR3 extends over 14 amino acids. V lost 3 bases and J lost 4; bases outside the gene matches: 3. The CDR3 is CASSDPGLADTQYF. Written as DNA, the CDR3 is TGTGCCAGCAGTGACCCGGGACTAGCAGATACGCAGTATTTT.

The V gene is TRBV6-5, the J gene TRBJ2-7, with TRBD1 matching 9 bases. Germline V gives CDR1 MNHEY, CDR2 SVGAGI. J lost 0 bases, V lost 9 bases, and 3 bases had no gene match. This CDR3 has 13 residues. For the CDR3, the DNA is TGTGCCAGTTGGACAGGGGTCTCCTACGAGCAGTACTTC. Translating gives CASWTGVSYEQYF.

The chain has TRBV19 and TRBJ1-5, with TRBD1 identical over 7 bases. The CDR3 is 18 residues long. V shed 3 bases, J shed 1 base, and the junction held 12 bases outside the gene matches. In germline, CDR1 is LNHDA, CDR2 SQIVND (reference sequence). The CDR3 protein is CASSIGTVAPRSNQPQHF. The DNA for the CDR3 is TGTGCCAGTAGTATTGGGACAGTTGCCCCGCGGAGCAATCAGCCCCAGCATTTT.

The genes are TRBV7-9 and TRBJ1-6, with D possibly TRBD1 on 5 matching bases. The V gene lost 4 bases and the J gene lost 7 bases, with 14 bases spanning the gap. Germline V lookup: CDR1 SEHNR, CDR2 FQNEAQ (reference sequence). The CDR3 totals 15 residues. The CDR3 DNA is TGTGCCAGCAGCTCGAAGGACACTCGGAATTCACCCCTCCACTTT. Its protein is CASSSKDTRNSPLHF.

This clone was picked up a small number of times. V is TRBV2 and J is TRBJ2-1, with 12 bases that match TRBD2. Germline V gene lookup returns CDR1 SNHLY and CDR2 FYNNEI. The junction had 2 bases not matched to a gene; V was cut back by 5 bases and J by 12 bases. The CDR3 is made up of 12 amino acids. The CDR3: CASSRTSGVQFF. CDR3 in DNA: TGTGCCAGCAGTCGGACTAGCGGGGTGCAGTTCTTC.

The CDR3 nucleotides read TGTGCCAGTAGTATACACAGCCTCACCACTGAAGCTTTCTTT. The encoded protein is CASSIHSLTTEAFF. The rearrangement links TRBV19 to TRBJ1-1; D unclear. Per the germline V gene, CDR1 is LNHDA and CDR2 is SQIVND (reference sequence). This CDR3 has 14 residues. With 2 bases removed from V and 4 bases from J, the gap between germline ends came to 11 bases.

The rearrangement links TRBV10-1 to TRBJ2-7; possibly TRBD2 for D (6 bases). The CDR3 is made up of 13 amino acids. CDR1 is WNHNN and CDR2 is SYGVQD in the germline V gene (reference sequence). The CDR3 loop reads CASGRDYPYEQYF. CDR3 in DNA: TGCGCGAGCGGGCGGGATTACCCCTACGAGCAGTACTTC.

The chain links TRBV6-2 or TRBV6-3 to TRBJ1-3; weak D call: TRBD1 (6 bases). V lost 7 bases to trimming and J lost 5 bases, with 12 bases between them. Per germline, CDR1 MNHEY and CDR2 SVGEGT. The CDR3 consists of 13 residues. The CDR3 spells CASIPDSRNTIYF. CDR3 coding DNA: TGTGCCAGCATCCCGGACAGCAGAAACACCATATATTTT.

The CDR3 DNA reads as TGCGCCAGCACCCGAGCGGGACTAGCGGGCTACAATGAGCAGTTCTTC. Protein: CASTRAGLAGYNEQFF. The chain links TRBV5-1 to TRBJ2-1; 12 positions agree with TRBD2. CDR3 length equals 16 residues. V lost 6 bases to trimming and J lost 3 bases; unmatched junction nucleotides: 7. The germline V gene has CDR1 SGHRS and CDR2 YFSETQ.

V is TRBV10-3 and J is TRBJ2-3, with 13 nucleotides matching TRBD2. The CDR3 is 18 residues long. The ends lost 0 bases at V and 2 bases at J; junction bases unmatched: 5. Germline V CDR1 and CDR2: ENHRY, SYGVKD. The CDR3 DNA follows: TGTGCCATCAGTGAGTCCGGGACTAGCGGGGATGACACAGATACGCAGTATTTT. Encoded protein: CAISESGTSGDDTDTQYF.

The chain couples TRBV12-3 or TRBV12-4 to TRBJ2-2, with a possible D match to TRBD1 (5 bases). V lost 5 bases to trimming and J lost 4 bases, with 5 bases between them. The CDR3 runs 12 residues. CDR3 residues: CASSQGTGELFF. CDR3 nucleotides: TGTGCCAGCAGTCAGGGCACCGGGGAGCTGTTTTTT.

The chain combines TRBV5-5 with TRBJ2-3, with D maybe TRBD1 (7 bases). CDR3 length: 12 residues. V lost 4 bases, J lost 8 bases, and 11 bases lay in between. In germline, CDR1 is SGHKS, CDR2 YYEKEE (reference sequence). The chain's CDR3 is CASSLRGATQYF. In DNA form, the CDR3 reads TGTGCCAGCAGCCTCAGGGGGGCTACGCAGTATTTT. The full variable domain, rest sourced from reference TRBV5-5 and TRBJ2-3, is DAGVTQSPTHLIKTRGQQVTLRCSPISGHKSVSWYQQVLGQGPQFIFQYYEKEERGRGNFPDRFSARQFPNYSSELNVNALLLGDSALYLCASSLRGATQYFGPGTRLTVL.